A selection of T cell receptor beta chains follows, all from one sample in a study of blood T cells in healthy people across ages. One entry per CDR3 protein, called by TCRdb with MiXCR from the 5' RACE reads. The top ten clones hold roughly an eighth of a sample with approximately 880,000 distinct CDR3 sequences, around 48% of them seen once. Sequencing input: blood. These receptors originate from a man aged 30 to 45 in good health. Each CDR3 is given without its conserved first and last residue. Fields, in order: V gene, J gene, CDR3 protein.

TRBV7-6	TRBJ2-3	ASSIVLAGASTDTQY
TRBV5-1	TRBJ2-7	ASSSMGATYEQY
TRBV20-1	TRBJ2-1	SAEMGGGASDEQF
TRBV28	.	ASSLMSGGYEQY
TRBV20-1	TRBJ1-4	SARNPRGPNEKLF
TRBV6-1	TRBJ2-3	ASSEVIDTQY
TRBV5-1	TRBJ2-1	ASSFPQGERNEQF
TRBV12-3/TRBV12-4	TRBJ1-1	ASSTMGLSEAF
TRBV7-9	TRBJ2-5	AGSYKTEHQETQY
TRBV20-1	TRBJ2-7	SASRTAAYEQY
TRBV24-1	TRBJ2-3	ATSDGRGLPTDTQY
TRBV4-1	.	ASSPRVNYEQY
TRBV19	.	ASSIPTGTGYNEQY
TRBV4-2	TRBJ2-3	ASSQDRGGGLDTQY
TRBV7-3	TRBJ2-5	ASSAYSLAGTETQY
TRBV4-2	TRBJ1-1	ASSRWLGTGGLTDNQTPEAF
TRBV20-1	TRBJ2-7	SARDPVGSSYEQY
TRBV30	TRBJ2-1	AWEPGLEGYNEQF
TRBV9	TRBJ2-5	ASSVADSYNEQY
TRBV6-5	TRBJ2-5	ASSYAARVPQETQY
TRBV9	TRBJ2-7	AGSDRDRGYEQY
TRBV7-3	TRBJ2-2	ASSLRSGGINTGELF
TRBV28	TRBJ2-1	ASSSGGGNYNGQF
TRBV15	TRBJ2-5	ATSTHGGETQY
TRBV20-1	TRBJ2-4	SARAIPQAAKNIQY
TRBV3-1	TRBJ1-2	ASSVVSGVSGYT
TRBV9	TRBJ1-2	TSSVDSYGYT
TRBV5-1	TRBJ2-6	ASSFGSGWSNVLT
TRBV18	TRBJ2-7	ASSGLAGNSYEQY
TRBV18	TRBJ2-6	ASSPGLEIGANVLT
TRBV6-2/TRBV6-3	TRBJ2-1	ASIGQHPPRNEQF
TRBV10-2	TRBJ2-7	ASSAMRGESYEQY
TRBV4-2	.	ASSQVAGLYNEQY
TRBV2	TRBJ2-5	ASTGLGQDQETQY
TRBV20-1	TRBJ2-7	SATGTSYEQY
TRBV2	TRBJ2-7	ASSKLESSYEQY
TRBV6-2/TRBV6-3	TRBJ2-5	ASIRGGAETQY
TRBV20-1	TRBJ1-4	SASGTGIANEKLF
TRBV7-2	TRBJ1-5	ASSLVPVQPQH
TRBV12-3/TRBV12-4	.	ASSSQGLVGHNEQY
TRBV6-1	TRBJ2-7	ASSDGGLNPYEQY
TRBV19	TRBJ2-6	ASSIIAGDGANVLT
TRBV28	.	ASSLSGTGTEQY
TRBV30	TRBJ1-2	ALQTANYGYT
TRBV24-1	.	ATSVDSSQETQF
TRBV29-1	TRBJ2-3	SSIAGGTTDTQY
TRBV12-5	TRBJ2-2	ASSKGESGELF
TRBV25-1	TRBJ1-5	ASSGPGTQH
TRBV9	TRBJ2-3	ASSSRTSRDTDTQY
TRBV7-9	TRBJ2-3	ASSRPATYRTDTQY
TRBV29-1	TRBJ2-7	SVRQGAYEQY
TRBV27	TRBJ1-2	ASSPRMGAVNYGYT
TRBV25-1	TRBJ2-2	ASRTSLKNTGELF
TRBV4-3	TRBJ2-3	ASSQDARDSGTDTQY
TRBV18	TRBJ1-4	ASSPPISLASEVKKLF
TRBV9	TRBJ2-6	ASTLTGVTGANVLT
TRBV4-3	TRBJ1-5	ASSPRVAANNQPQH
TRBV10-3	TRBJ2-5	AISVGTDQETQY
TRBV29-1	TRBJ1-1	SVKIRGMNTEAF